Listed below are T cell receptor beta chains from one sample, sequenced in a study of blood T cells in healthy people across ages. TCRdb re-analysed the 5' RACE reads in MiXCR, keeping a single row per CDR3 protein. The sample has about 1.8 million distinct CDR3 sequences; 49% are singletons. Sequencing used blood. Receptors were obtained from a woman between 40 and 55 years old in good health. The CDR3 runs from the conserved cysteine through the conserved F or W. A D gene is named only where the DNA matches it firmly. Some rows mark clone size as missing; the rest say once, few, many or name a class of expanded clone.

clone_size	v_call	cdr3_length	d_call	j_call	cdr3_nt	cdr3_aa
.	TRBV4-2	15	TRBD2	TRBJ2-7	TGTGCCAGCAGCCAAGAGGGGGGGTTGACCTACGAGCAGTACTTC	CASSQEGGLTYEQYF
few	TRBV29-1	14	.	TRBJ1-2	TGCAGCGTGCTATCCACAACAGGGAATTATGGCTACACCTTC	CSVLSTTGNYGYTF
.	TRBV20-1	14	TRBD2	TRBJ2-5	TGCGGTGCTAGATGGCTAGCGGGAGTAGAGACCCAGTACTTC	CGARWLAGVETQYF
.	TRBV27	16	.	TRBJ2-6	TGTGCCAGCAGTCCTCCTCCGACAGCTGGGGCCAACGTCCTGACTTTC	CASSPPPTAGANVLTF
.	TRBV4-2	13	.	TRBJ2-7	TGTGCCAGCAGCCAACAGGGGTGGCACGAGCAGTACTTC	CASSQQGWHEQYF
.	TRBV12-5	14	TRBD1	TRBJ1-2	TGTGCTAGTGGTTTATCAGGGACAGGGAACGGCTACACCTTC	CASGLSGTGNGYTF
.	TRBV20-1	13	.	TRBJ2-7	TGCAGTGCTAGAGAGGAGGGTTACAATGAGCAGTACTTC	CSAREEGYNEQYF
.	TRBV5-1	16	.	TRBJ2-5	TGCGCCAGCAGCTCCGGACTCAAGGGGGTCCAAGAGACCCAGTACTTC	CASSSGLKGVQETQYF
many	TRBV7-2	13	.	TRBJ2-7	TGTGCCAGCAGCTTAGGCGTCAACTACGAGCAGTACTTC	CASSLGVNYEQYF
few	TRBV20-1	13	TRBD1	TRBJ1-2	TGCAGTGCTAGAGATTGGGACAGGGTCGGCTACACCTTC	CSARDWDRVGYTF
.	TRBV4-2	16	TRBD2	TRBJ2-5	TGTGCCAGCAGCCAAGGGACTAGCGGCTCTCAAGAGACCCAGTACTTC	CASSQGTSGSQETQYF
few	TRBV29-1	14	.	TRBJ2-3	TGCAGCGTTACTTACACATCGGGCACAGATACGCAGTATTTT	CSVTYTSGTDTQYF
.	TRBV7-9	14	TRBD1	TRBJ2-1	TGTGCCAGCAGCCGAAGGGGGACAGCGAATGGGCAGTTCTTC	CASSRRGTANGQFF
.	TRBV4-3	15	.	TRBJ1-4	TGCGCCAGCAGCTCCCGGCATGCAACTAATGAAAAACTGTTTTTT	CASSSRHATNEKLFF
.	TRBV6-2/TRBV6-3	18	TRBD2	TRBJ2-7	TGTGCCAGCAGTTCCTGGACTAGCGGGGGGGCTTTATACTACGAGCAGTACTTC	CASSSWTSGGALYYEQYF
many	TRBV3-1	14	.	TRBJ2-1	TGTGCCAGCAGCTCGTCGGGGACCTACAATGAGCAGTTCTTC	CASSSSGTYNEQFF
.	TRBV6-2/TRBV6-3	16	TRBD1	TRBJ2-7	TGTGCCAGCAGTTACTCCCGGACAGGGAATTTCTACGAGCAGTACTTC	CASSYSRTGNFYEQYF
.	TRBV6-5	15	.	TRBJ2-7	TGTGCCAGCAGTTTCGCACAAAGGACCTACAATGAGCAGTACTTC	CASSFAQRTYNEQYF
.	TRBV28	15	TRBD1	TRBJ2-7	TGTGCCAGCAGTCAAGGGACAGGGCGCCTACGTGGGCAGTACTTC	CASSQGTGRLRGQYF
few	TRBV6-2/TRBV6-3	15	.	TRBJ2-6	TGTGCCAGCACCTCGTGGGGCTCTGGGGCCAACGTCCTGACTTTC	CASTSWGSGANVLTF
.	TRBV18	17	TRBD2	TRBJ2-5	TGTGCCAGCTCACCGCTTGGACTAGCGGGGGGGAGAGAGACCCAGTACTTC	CASSPLGLAGGRETQYF
.	TRBV5-1	15	TRBD1	TRBJ2-7	TGCGCCAGCAGCAGAAGACAGGGGAACTCCTACGAGCAGTACTTC	CASSRRQGNSYEQYF
.	TRBV21-1	20	.	TRBJ1-5	TGTGCCAGCAGCAAAGAGGAGGATAAAGGACAAGGGGCGGATGGTCAGCCCCAGCATTTT	CASSKEEDKGQGADGQPQHF
.	TRBV6-2/TRBV6-3	13	.	TRBJ2-7	TGTGCCAGCAGTTGGGACGGCCCCTACGAGCAGTACTTC	CASSWDGPYEQYF